This passage covers 3 T cell receptor beta chains from one sample sequenced in a study of vaccination effects on CD4 cells after COVID-19. The repertoire was sequenced with immunoSEQ multiplex PCR; TCRdb's copy has only in-frame clones and lacks some. The data hold about 58,000 clones, with over 65% observed a single time. No antigens are known for them. Cultured cells yielded isolated CD4+ T cells after 10 days. The sequencing here drew on CD4+ T cells from PBMCs cultured without peptide, taken before COVID-19 vaccination. Receptors originate from a human donor who received a COVID-19 vaccine.

This clone was picked up a small number of times. V is TRBV5-4 and J is TRBJ1-2; 7 bases agree with TRBD1. This CDR3 comprises 13 residues. Per germline, CDR1 SGHNT and CDR2 YYREEE (reference sequence). With 4 bases clipped from V and 4 bases from J, the junction kept 4 bases outside the gene matches. In nucleotides, the CDR3 is TGTGCCAGCAGCCGGGACAGAATCTATGGCTACACCTTC. This gives the protein CASSRDRIYGYTF. The full variable domain, its missing parts supplied by reference TRBV5-4 and TRBJ1-2, is ETGVTQSPTHLIKTRGQQVTLRCSSQSGHNTVSWYQQALGQGPQFIFQYYREEENGRGNFPPRFSGLQFPNYSSELNVNALELDDSALYLCASSRDRIYGYTFGSGTRLTVV.

The CDR3 sequence: CASSQVGANTGELFF. The CDR3 DNA follows: TGTGCCAGCAGCCAAGTTGGGGCGAACACCGGGGAGCTGTTTTTT. The rearrangement uses TRBV3-1 (or the pseudogene TRBV3-2) and TRBJ2-2; D is uncertain. The V gene's germline CDR1 is LGHDT and CDR2 YNNKEL (reference sequence). The CDR3 contains 15 residues. V was cut by 1 base and J by 0 bases, with 6 bases left in between.

The CDR3: CASQGDRGREKLFF. Here the CDR3 DNA reads TGTGCCAGTCAAGGGGACAGGGGCCGGGAAAAACTGTTTTTT. The chain combines TRBV6-5 with TRBJ1-4, with TRBD1 identical over 10 bases. Trimming removed 9 bases from V and 8 bases from J; junction bases left unmatched: 9. Germline V lookup: CDR1 MNHEY, CDR2 SVGAGI. This CDR3 spans 14 amino acids.